This TCR beta chain was recorded in a study of neurological immune-mediated disorders. In this sample, this clonotype turned up many times. The cDNA came from 5'RACE, which used 10-nucleotide random UMIs. Each sequencing run yielded over 190 million TCR-beta sequences from 15-18 subjects. TCRdb ran MiXCR on the 5' RACE reads and lists one entry per CDR3 protein. The data show approximately 74,000 distinct CDR3 sequences, roughly 10% seen once. CDR3 size: 13 residues. Germline V lookup: CDR1 DFQATT, CDR2 SNEGSKA (reference sequence). V lost 6 bases and J 1 base, leaving 7 bases between the germline ends.

Sequenced: PBMCs. The chain recombines TRBV20-1 with TRBJ2-6; D is unresolved. The receptor was derived from a man aged 50 to 60 in good health. The CDR3 spells CSASESGANVLTF. DNA for the CDR3: TGCAGTGCCTCGGAATCTGGGGCCAACGTCCTGACTTTC.